This T cell receptor (beta chain) was recorded in a study of T cell clonotyping in hematopoietic cell transplantation. Clones were sequenced by immunoSEQ multiplex PCR, and TCRdb holds only the in-frame ones, with some missing. There are approximately 30,000 clones in the sample; about 94% occur only once, and approximately 1.5% lies in the top ten. The TCR comes from a man aged 45-65 years in good health. Some clones in this sample may be carry-over from other donors' samples. Material for sequencing was peripheral blood mononuclear cells.

The CDR3 is CASSIGRSETQYF. The DNA of the CDR3 is TGTGCCAGTAGTATAGGCAGGTCAGAGACCCAGTACTTC. The J gene is TRBJ2-5, the V gene TRBV19; D is uncertain. Trimming removed 1 base at V and 4 bases at J, with 7 bases between. The CDR3 is 13 amino acids. Germline V CDR1 and CDR2: LNHDA, SQIVND (reference sequence).